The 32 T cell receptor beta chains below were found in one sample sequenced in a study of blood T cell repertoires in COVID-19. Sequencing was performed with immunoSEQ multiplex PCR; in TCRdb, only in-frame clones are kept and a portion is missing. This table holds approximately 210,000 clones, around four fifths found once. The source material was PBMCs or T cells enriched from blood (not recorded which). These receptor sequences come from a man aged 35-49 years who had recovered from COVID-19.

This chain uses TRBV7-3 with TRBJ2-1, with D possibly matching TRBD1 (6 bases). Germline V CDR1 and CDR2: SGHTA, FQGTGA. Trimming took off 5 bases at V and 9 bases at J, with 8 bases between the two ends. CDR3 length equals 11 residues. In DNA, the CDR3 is TGTGCCAGCAGCGACAGGAGTGAGCAGTTCTTC. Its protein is CASSDRSEQFF.

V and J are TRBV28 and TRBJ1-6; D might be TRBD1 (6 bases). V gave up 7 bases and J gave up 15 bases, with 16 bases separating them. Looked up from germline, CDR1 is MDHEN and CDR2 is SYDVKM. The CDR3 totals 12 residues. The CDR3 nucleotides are TGTGCCAGCACCCCCTACAGGGACCGCCTCCACTTT. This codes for CASTPYRDRLHF.

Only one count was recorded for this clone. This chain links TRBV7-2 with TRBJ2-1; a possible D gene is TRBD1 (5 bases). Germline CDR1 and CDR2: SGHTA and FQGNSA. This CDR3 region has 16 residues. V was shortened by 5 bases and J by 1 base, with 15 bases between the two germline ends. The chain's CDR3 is CASSPGLGRSYNEQFF. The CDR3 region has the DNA TGTGCCAGCAGCCCCGGGTTGGGGCGGTCCTACAATGAGCAGTTCTTC.

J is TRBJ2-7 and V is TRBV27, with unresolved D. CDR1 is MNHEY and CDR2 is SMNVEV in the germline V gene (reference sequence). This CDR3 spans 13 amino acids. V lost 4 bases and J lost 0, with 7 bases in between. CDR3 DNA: TGTGCCAGCAGTTCCCCTCTCTCCTACGAGCAGTACTTC. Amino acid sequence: CASSSPLSYEQYF.

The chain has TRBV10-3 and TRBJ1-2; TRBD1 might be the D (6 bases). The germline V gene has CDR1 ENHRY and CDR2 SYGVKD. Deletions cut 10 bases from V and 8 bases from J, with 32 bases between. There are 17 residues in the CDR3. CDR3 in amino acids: CATINAPTGLEILGYTF. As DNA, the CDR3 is TGTGCCACGATCAACGCCCCTACAGGGTTAGAGATTTTGGGCTACACCTTC.

CDR3 bases: TGCGCCAGCAGCCTTGACCCTCCGGGACAGGGAGACCATGAGCAGTTCTTC. Its protein product is CASSLDPPGQGDHEQFF. The chain couples TRBV5-1 to TRBJ2-1; 9 bases map to TRBD1. The CDR3 has 17 residues. V dropped 4 bases and J dropped 8; count of bases not matched to a gene: 16. In germline, CDR1 is SGHRS, CDR2 YFSETQ.

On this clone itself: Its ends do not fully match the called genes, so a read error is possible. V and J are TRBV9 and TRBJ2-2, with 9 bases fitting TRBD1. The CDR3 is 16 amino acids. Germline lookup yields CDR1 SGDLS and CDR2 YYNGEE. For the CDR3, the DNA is TGTGCCAGCAGTGTAGGACAGGGGCCTTACACCGGGGAGCTGTTTTTT. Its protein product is CASSVGQGPYTGELFF.

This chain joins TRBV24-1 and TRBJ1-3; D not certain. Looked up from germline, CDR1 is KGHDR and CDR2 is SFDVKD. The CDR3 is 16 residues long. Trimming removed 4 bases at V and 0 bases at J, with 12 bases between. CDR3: CATSDTGRDSGNTIYF. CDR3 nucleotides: TGTGCCACCAGTGACACCGGACGGGACTCTGGAAACACCATATATTTT.

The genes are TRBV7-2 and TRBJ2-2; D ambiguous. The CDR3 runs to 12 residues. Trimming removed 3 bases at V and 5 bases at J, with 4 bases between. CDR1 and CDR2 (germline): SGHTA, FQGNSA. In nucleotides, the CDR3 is TGTGCCAGCAGCTTTTTAACCGGGGAGCTGTTTTTT. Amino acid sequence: CASSFLTGELFF.

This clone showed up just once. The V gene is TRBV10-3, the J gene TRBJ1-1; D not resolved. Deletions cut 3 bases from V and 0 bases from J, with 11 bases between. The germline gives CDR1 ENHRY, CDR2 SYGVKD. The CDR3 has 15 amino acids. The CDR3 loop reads CAISESEVVNTEAFF. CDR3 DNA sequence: TGTGCCATCAGTGAATCGGAGGTGGTGAACACTGAAGCTTTCTTT.

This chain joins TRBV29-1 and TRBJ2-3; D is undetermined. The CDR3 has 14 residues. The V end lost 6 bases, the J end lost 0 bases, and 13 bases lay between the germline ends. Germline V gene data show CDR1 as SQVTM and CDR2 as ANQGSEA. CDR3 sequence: CSVPEFPSTDTQYF. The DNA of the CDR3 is TGCAGCGTCCCAGAATTTCCTAGCACAGATACGCAGTATTTT.

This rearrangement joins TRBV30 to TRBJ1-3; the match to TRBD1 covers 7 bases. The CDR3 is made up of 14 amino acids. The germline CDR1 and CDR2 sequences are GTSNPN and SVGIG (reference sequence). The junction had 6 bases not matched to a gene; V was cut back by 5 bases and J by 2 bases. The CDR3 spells CAWGTVRTGNTIYF. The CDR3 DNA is TGTGCCTGGGGGACAGTACGGACTGGAAACACCATATATTTT.

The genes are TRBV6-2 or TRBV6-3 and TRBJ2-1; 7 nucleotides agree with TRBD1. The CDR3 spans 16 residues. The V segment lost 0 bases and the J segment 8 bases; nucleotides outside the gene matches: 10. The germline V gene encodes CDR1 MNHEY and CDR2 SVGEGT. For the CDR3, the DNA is TGTGCCAGCAGTTACTCGATAGGGGGCCGCTTCGATGAGCAGTTCTTC. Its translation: CASSYSIGGRFDEQFF.

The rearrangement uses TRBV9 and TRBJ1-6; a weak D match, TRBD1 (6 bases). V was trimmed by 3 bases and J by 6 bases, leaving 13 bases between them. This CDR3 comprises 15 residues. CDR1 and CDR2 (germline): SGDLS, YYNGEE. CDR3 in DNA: TGTGCCAGCAGCGCCCAACAGGGATCTAATTCACCCCTCCACTTT. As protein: CASSAQQGSNSPLHF. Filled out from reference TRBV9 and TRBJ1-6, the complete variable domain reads DSGVTQTPKHLITATGQRVTLRCSPRSGDLSVYWYQQSLDQGLQFLIQYYNGEERAKGNILERFSAQQFPDLHSELNLSSLELGDSALYFCASSAQQGSNSPLHFGNGTRLTVT.

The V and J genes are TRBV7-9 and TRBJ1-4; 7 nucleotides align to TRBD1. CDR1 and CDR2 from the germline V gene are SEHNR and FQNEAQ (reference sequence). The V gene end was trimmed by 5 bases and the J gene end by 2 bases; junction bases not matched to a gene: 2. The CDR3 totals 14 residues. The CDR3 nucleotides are TGTGCCAGCAGCGACAGGGTCACTAATGAAAAACTGTTTTTT. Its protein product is CASSDRVTNEKLFF. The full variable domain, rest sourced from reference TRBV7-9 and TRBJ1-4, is DTGVSQNPRHKITKRGQNVTFRCDPISEHNRLYWYRQTLGQGPEFLTYFQNEAQLEKSRLLSDRFSAERPKGSFSTLEIQRTEQGDSAMYLCASSDRVTNEKLFFGSGTQLSVL.

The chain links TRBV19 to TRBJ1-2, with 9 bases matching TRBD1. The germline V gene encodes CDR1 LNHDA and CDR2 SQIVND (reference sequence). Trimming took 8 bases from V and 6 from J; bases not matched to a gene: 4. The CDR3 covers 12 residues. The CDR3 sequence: CASYRTGDGYTF. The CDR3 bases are TGTGCCAGTTATAGGACAGGGGATGGCTACACCTTC.

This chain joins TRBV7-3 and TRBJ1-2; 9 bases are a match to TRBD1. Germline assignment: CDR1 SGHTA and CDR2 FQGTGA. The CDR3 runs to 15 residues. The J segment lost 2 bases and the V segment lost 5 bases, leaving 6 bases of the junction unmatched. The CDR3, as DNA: TGTGCCAGCAGCCCCCGGACAGGGGTAAACTATGGCTACACCTTC. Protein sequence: CASSPRTGVNYGYTF.

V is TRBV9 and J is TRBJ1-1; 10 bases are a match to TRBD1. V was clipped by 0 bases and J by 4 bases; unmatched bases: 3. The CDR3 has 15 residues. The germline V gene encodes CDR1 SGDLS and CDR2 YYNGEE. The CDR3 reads CASSVGGQGVTEAFF. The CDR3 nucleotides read TGTGCCAGCAGCGTAGGAGGACAGGGGGTCACTGAAGCTTTCTTT.

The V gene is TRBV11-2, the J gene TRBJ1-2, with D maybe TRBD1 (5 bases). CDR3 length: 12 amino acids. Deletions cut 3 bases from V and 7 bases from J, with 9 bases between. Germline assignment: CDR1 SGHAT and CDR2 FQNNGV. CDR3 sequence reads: CASSLSGLGYTF. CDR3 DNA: TGTGCCAGCAGCTTGTCAGGGCTTGGCTACACCTTC.

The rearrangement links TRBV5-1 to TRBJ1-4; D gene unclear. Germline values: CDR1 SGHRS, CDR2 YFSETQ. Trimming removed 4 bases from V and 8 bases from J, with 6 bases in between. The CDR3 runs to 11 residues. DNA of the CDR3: TGCGCCAGCAGCAATGAGGAAAAACTGTTTTTT. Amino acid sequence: CASSNEEKLFF.

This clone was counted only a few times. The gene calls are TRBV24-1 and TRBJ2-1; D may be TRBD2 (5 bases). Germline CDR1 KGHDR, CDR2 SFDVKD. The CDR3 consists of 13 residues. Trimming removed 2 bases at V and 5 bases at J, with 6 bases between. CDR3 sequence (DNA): TGTGCCACCAGTGATTCGCGGGACAATGAGCAGTTCTTC. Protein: CATSDSRDNEQFF.

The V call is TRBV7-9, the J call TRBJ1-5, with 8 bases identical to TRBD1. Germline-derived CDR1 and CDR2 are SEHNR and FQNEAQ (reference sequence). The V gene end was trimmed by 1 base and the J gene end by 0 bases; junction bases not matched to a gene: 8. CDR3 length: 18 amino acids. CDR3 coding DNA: TGTGCCAGCAGCTTAGGCTCTGGGACAGGCTATAGCAATCAGCCCCAGCATTTT. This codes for CASSLGSGTGYSNQPQHF.

The CDR3 reads CASIPELESGYTF. DNA for the CDR3: TGTGCCAGCATCCCCGAGTTGGAGAGTGGCTACACCTTC. This chain connects TRBV7-9 to TRBJ1-2, with D unclear. The germline CDR1 and CDR2 sequences are SEHNR and FQNEAQ (reference sequence). The ends were cut back, 7 bases at V and 7 bases at J, with 16 bases in the middle. The CDR3 is 13 amino acids.

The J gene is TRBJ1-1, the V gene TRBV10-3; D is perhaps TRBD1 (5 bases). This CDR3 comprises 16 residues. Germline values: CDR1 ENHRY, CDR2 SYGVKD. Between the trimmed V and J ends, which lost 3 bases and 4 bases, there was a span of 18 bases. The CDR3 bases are TGTGCCATCAGTGACCCCGGCCAGGGAGGCGGCACTGAAGCTTTCTTT. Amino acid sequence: CAISDPGQGGGTEAFF.

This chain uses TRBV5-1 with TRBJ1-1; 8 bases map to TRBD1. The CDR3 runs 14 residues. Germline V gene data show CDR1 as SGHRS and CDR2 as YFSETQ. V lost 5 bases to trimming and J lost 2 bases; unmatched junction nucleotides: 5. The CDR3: CASRWTGSNTEAFF. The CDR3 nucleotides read TGCGCCAGCAGGTGGACAGGGTCTAACACTGAAGCTTTCTTT. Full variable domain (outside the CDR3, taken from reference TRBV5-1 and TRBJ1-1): KAGVTQTPRYLIKTRGQQVTLSCSPISGHRSVSWYQQTPGQGLQFLFEYFSETQRNKGNFPGRFSGRQFSNSRSEMNVSTLELGDSALYLCASRWTGSNTEAFFGQGTRLTVV.

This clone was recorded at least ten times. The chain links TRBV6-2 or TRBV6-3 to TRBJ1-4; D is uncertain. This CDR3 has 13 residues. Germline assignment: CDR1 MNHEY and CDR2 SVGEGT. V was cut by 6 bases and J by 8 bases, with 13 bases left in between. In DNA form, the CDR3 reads TGTGCCAGCAGCGAACCCTCGGTCGAAAAACTGTTTTTT. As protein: CASSEPSVEKLFF.

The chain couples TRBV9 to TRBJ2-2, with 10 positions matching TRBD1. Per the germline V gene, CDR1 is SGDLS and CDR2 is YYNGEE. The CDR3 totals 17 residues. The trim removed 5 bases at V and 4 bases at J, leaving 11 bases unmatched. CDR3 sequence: CASSHRQGAPVTGELFF. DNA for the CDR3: TGTGCCAGCAGTCATAGACAGGGGGCCCCGGTCACCGGGGAGCTGTTTTTT.

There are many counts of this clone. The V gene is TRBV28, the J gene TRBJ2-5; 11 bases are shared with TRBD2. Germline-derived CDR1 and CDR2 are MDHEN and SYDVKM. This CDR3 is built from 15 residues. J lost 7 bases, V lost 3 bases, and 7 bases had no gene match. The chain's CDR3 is CASSFDRLAGGTQYF. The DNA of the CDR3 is TGTGCCAGCAGTTTCGACCGGCTAGCGGGAGGGACCCAGTACTTC.

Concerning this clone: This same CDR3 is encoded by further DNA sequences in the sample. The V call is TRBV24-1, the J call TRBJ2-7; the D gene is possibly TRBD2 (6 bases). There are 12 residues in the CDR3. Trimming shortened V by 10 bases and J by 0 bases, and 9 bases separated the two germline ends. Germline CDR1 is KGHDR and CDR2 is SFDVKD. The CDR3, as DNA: TGTGCCACGGCGGGGAGCTCCTACGAGCAGTACTTC. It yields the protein CATAGSSYEQYF.

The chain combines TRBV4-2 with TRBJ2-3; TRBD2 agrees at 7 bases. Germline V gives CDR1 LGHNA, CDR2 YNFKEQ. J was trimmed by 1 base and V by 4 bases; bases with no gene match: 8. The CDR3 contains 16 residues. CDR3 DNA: TGTGCCAGCAGCCCTGGGGGGGGAGAGGGCACAGATACGCAGTATTTT. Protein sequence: CASSPGGGEGTDTQYF.

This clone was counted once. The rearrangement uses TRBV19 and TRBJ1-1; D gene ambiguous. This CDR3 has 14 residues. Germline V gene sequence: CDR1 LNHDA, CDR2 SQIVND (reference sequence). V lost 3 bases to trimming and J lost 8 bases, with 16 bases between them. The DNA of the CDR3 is TGTGCCAGTAGTATTTTTTGGGGAGGCCAGGAAGCTTTCTTT. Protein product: CASSIFWGGQEAFF.

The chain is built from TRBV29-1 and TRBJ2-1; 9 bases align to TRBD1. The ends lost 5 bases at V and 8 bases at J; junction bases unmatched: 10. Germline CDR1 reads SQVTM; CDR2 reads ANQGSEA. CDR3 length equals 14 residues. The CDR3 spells CSVPHDRGLDEQFF. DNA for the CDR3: TGCAGCGTTCCCCATGACAGGGGGTTAGATGAGCAGTTCTTC.